This T cell receptor beta chain stems from a study of graft-versus-host responses after intestinal transplantation. Per the germline V gene, CDR1 is MNHEY and CDR2 is SVGAGI. The CDR3 runs to 15 residues. V lost 4 bases and J 7 bases, leaving 19 bases between the germline ends. In the case of this clone: Its specificity is unknown.

Here immunoSEQ multiplex PCR was the method, and the copy in TCRdb shows in-frame clones only, minus some. Found here are around 90,000 clones, 90% to 95% of them singletons; the top ten hold around 0.49%. This specimen consisted of unstimulated CD8+ T cells sorted from spleen or lymph node cells, obtained before intestinal transplant. The gene calls are TRBV6-5 and TRBJ1-2, with a weak D call TRBD1 (5 bases). The TCR originated in a human donor who received an intestinal transplant. The CDR3 DNA reads TGTGCCAGCAGTTTGATAGACAGTCACCCCAGTGGCTACACCTTC. Encoded protein: CASSLIDSHPSGYTF.